This is a list of T cell receptor beta chains from one sample in a study of Graves' ophthalmopathy and Graves' hyperthyroidism. Each CDR3 protein gets one entry after TCRdb re-called the multiplex PCR reads with MiXCR. The sample lists about 160,000 distinct CDR3 sequences; under 40% were seen once. The sample was peripheral blood. Source of these receptors: a middle-aged woman with Graves' ophthalmopathy. Both conserved end residues are part of each CDR3. Each record gives: D gene, J gene, clone size, V gene, CDR3 DNA, CDR3 protein. The D gene is left open where the match is weak. Some rows have no size entry. The others give once, few or many, or a class for an expanded clone.

D: TRBD2
J: TRBJ2-5
size: -
V: TRBV7-2
DNA: TGTGCCAGCAGCTTACTAGGCGGGAGCCGGGAGACCCAGTACTTC
CDR3: CASSLLGGSRETQYF

D: -
J: TRBJ2-7
size: -
V: TRBV12-3/TRBV12-4
DNA: TGTGCCAGCAGTCTCGACAGCCAATACGAGCAGTACTTC
CDR3: CASSLDSQYEQYF

D: TRBD1
J: TRBJ1-2
size: many
V: TRBV2
DNA: TGTGCCAGCAGTTTCACAGGGGGGGGCTACTATGGCTACACCTTC
CDR3: CASSFTGGGYYGYTF

D: -
J: TRBJ2-7
size: many
V: TRBV29-1
DNA: TGCAGCGTCGGAGGGGTTTCGGAGCAGTACTTC
CDR3: CSVGGVSEQYF

D: -
J: TRBJ2-7
size: many
V: TRBV11-2
DNA: TGTGCCAGCAGCCCCAAAATTACCGGAGGTGCCTACGAGCAGTACTTC
CDR3: CASSPKITGGAYEQYF

D: -
J: TRBJ2-7
size: -
V: TRBV5-1
DNA: TGCGCCAGCAGCTCTGGTGGGTTTGGGGGGCTCGAGCAGTACTTC
CDR3: CASSSGGFGGLEQYF

D: -
J: TRBJ2-4
size: -
V: TRBV7-2
DNA: TGTGCCAGCAGCTCCGTGGCCAAAAACATTCAGTACTTC
CDR3: CASSSVAKNIQYF

D: -
J: TRBJ1-3
size: many
V: TRBV11-2
DNA: TGTGCCAGCACCTCGTCGGGGTCGGGAAACACCATATATTTT
CDR3: CASTSSGSGNTIYF

D: TRBD2
J: TRBJ2-7
size: -
V: TRBV6-1
DNA: TGTGCCAGCCGACGGGGGGAATCGGGGCCGTCCTACGAGCAGTACTTC
CDR3: CASRRGESGPSYEQYF

D: -
J: TRBJ1-3
size: many
V: TRBV11-2
DNA: TGTGCCAGCTCATCGGAGGTCTCTGGAAACACCATATATTTT
CDR3: CASSSEVSGNTIYF

D: -
J: TRBJ2-7
size: -
V: TRBV6-5
DNA: TGTGCCAGCAGTTACTCGTACAGACCGACCTACGAGCAGTACTTC
CDR3: CASSYSYRPTYEQYF

D: TRBD1
J: TRBJ1-5
size: -
V: TRBV6-1
DNA: TGTGCCAGCAGTAGACCGGGACAGGCGCGTCAGCCCCAGCATTTT
CDR3: CASSRPGQARQPQHF

D: TRBD1
J: TRBJ1-1
size: few
V: TRBV7-2
DNA: TGTGCCAGTGGGACAGGGATGAACACTGAAGCTTTCTTT
CDR3: CASGTGMNTEAFF

D: TRBD2
J: TRBJ2-5
size: few
V: TRBV7-8
DNA: TGTGCCAGCAGCTTAGTGACTAGCGGAACAGAGACCCAGTACTTC
CDR3: CASSLVTSGTETQYF

D: -
J: TRBJ1-2
size: many
V: TRBV7-2
DNA: TGTGCCAGCAGCCCGAGGGATCAGAACTATGGCTACACCTTC
CDR3: CASSPRDQNYGYTF

D: TRBD1
J: TRBJ1-2
size: -
V: TRBV6-4
DNA: TGTGCCAGCAGCAAATCGACAGGGGGTCGAGGCTACACCTTC
CDR3: CASSKSTGGRGYTF

D: -
J: TRBJ1-2
size: many
V: TRBV12-3/TRBV12-4
DNA: TGTGCCAGCAGACCCGGACGGGACTATGGCTACACCTTC
CDR3: CASRPGRDYGYTF

D: TRBD1
J: TRBJ1-1
size: many
V: TRBV20-1
DNA: TGCAGTGCCGTAATGGACAGGGGGCTCGGAGCTTTCTTT
CDR3: CSAVMDRGLGAFF

D: -
J: TRBJ2-7
size: -
V: TRBV5-1
DNA: TGCGCCAGCAGCTTGGAGGTTGGTAGCTCCTACGAGCAGTACTTC
CDR3: CASSLEVGSSYEQYF

D: TRBD1
J: TRBJ2-2
size: -
V: TRBV2
DNA: TGTGCCAGCACCCGAAGCGGAGGACAGGGGAGCGGGGAGCTGTTTTTT
CDR3: CASTRSGGQGSGELFF

D: TRBD1
J: TRBJ1-1
size: many
V: TRBV5-6
DNA: TGTGCCAGCAGCTTCAGGGGGATGAACACTGAAGCTTTCTTT
CDR3: CASSFRGMNTEAFF

D: -
J: TRBJ1-5
size: -
V: TRBV28
DNA: TGTGCCAGCAGTAGGACCCCCGGCAATCAGCCCCAGCATTTT
CDR3: CASSRTPGNQPQHF

D: -
J: TRBJ1-1
size: many
V: TRBV7-2
DNA: TGTGCCAGCAGCCCCAGCCTACCAACTGAAGCTTTCTTT
CDR3: CASSPSLPTEAFF

D: -
J: TRBJ2-2
size: -
V: TRBV6-2/TRBV6-3
DNA: TGTGCCAGCAGCCCAACCGGACACCCCGGGGAGCTGTTTTTT
CDR3: CASSPTGHPGELFF

D: -
J: TRBJ2-7
size: -
V: TRBV12-3/TRBV12-4
DNA: TGTGCCAGCAGTCCCGAGTTTTCCGACTACGAGCAGTACTTC
CDR3: CASSPEFSDYEQYF

D: -
J: TRBJ2-5
size: -
V: TRBV24-1
DNA: TGTGCCACCAGTGGCCCGGGGGCTTGGGAGACCCAGTACTTC
CDR3: CATSGPGAWETQYF

D: -
J: TRBJ1-5
size: many
V: TRBV6-4
DNA: TGTGCCAGCAGGGAAGGTAACAACTTGAATCAGCCCCAGCATTTT
CDR3: CASREGNNLNQPQHF

D: -
J: TRBJ2-7
size: many
V: TRBV12-3/TRBV12-4
DNA: TGTGCCAGCAGTTTCGAGGTATACGAGCAGTACTTC
CDR3: CASSFEVYEQYF

D: -
J: TRBJ2-2
size: many
V: TRBV24-1
DNA: TGTGCCACCAGTGTTCCAGGGGGGCTGAACGCCGGGGAGCTGTTTTTT
CDR3: CATSVPGGLNAGELFF

D: -
J: TRBJ1-1
size: many
V: TRBV7-6
DNA: TGTGCCAGCAGCTTACGGCCGGGGACAACAGGGAGAACTGAAGCTTTCTTT
CDR3: CASSLRPGTTGRTEAFF

D: -
J: TRBJ1-1
size: many
V: TRBV5-1
DNA: TGCGCCAGCAGCCCCGAGGGGGATGGGGGGACTGAAGCTTTCTTT
CDR3: CASSPEGDGGTEAFF

D: -
J: TRBJ2-7
size: many
V: TRBV4-1
DNA: TGCGCCAGCAGCCAAGAACGGGGCGGCGATCCTACGGCGCAGTACTTC
CDR3: CASSQERGGDPTAQYF

D: -
J: TRBJ1-2
size: many
V: TRBV4-2
DNA: TGTGCCAGCAGCCAAAGCCCTGAATCCAACTATGGCTACACCTTC
CDR3: CASSQSPESNYGYTF

D: -
J: TRBJ1-1
size: few
V: TRBV6-2/TRBV6-3
DNA: TGTGCCAGCAGACAGGGTACCACTGAAGCTTTCTTT
CDR3: CASRQGTTEAFF

D: -
J: TRBJ2-7
size: many
V: TRBV24-1
DNA: TGTGCCACCAGTCACCCACCCAGGGACGAGCAGTACTTC
CDR3: CATSHPPRDEQYF

D: -
J: TRBJ2-7
size: many
V: TRBV6-2/TRBV6-3
DNA: TGTGCCAGCAGTTACTTCCCCACGGAACCCTCCTACGAGCAGTACTTC
CDR3: CASSYFPTEPSYEQYF

D: TRBD2
J: TRBJ2-7
size: -
V: TRBV10-2
DNA: TGCGCCAGCAGATTAGCGGGAGGCGATTACGAGCAGTACTTC
CDR3: CASRLAGGDYEQYF

D: TRBD2
J: TRBJ2-3
size: many
V: TRBV24-1
DNA: TGTGCCACCAGTGATCCCACTAGCGGGCAGTACACAGATACGCAGTATTTT
CDR3: CATSDPTSGQYTDTQYF

D: -
J: TRBJ1-1
size: -
V: TRBV20-1
DNA: TGCAGTGCTAGAGACCCCGGGGGTGAAGCTTTCTTT
CDR3: CSARDPGGEAFF

D: TRBD2
J: TRBJ2-4
size: many
V: TRBV6-5
DNA: TGTGCCAGCAGGCGGGAGGAGATAAACATTCAGTACTTC
CDR3: CASRREEINIQYF

D: -
J: TRBJ1-2
size: many
V: TRBV29-1
DNA: TGCAGCGTTGAGGTGGAAACCTATGGCTACACCTTC
CDR3: CSVEVETYGYTF

D: -
J: TRBJ1-2
size: -
V: TRBV7-2
DNA: TGTGACAGCAGCTTGCAGGGATCCGGTGGCTACACCTTC
CDR3: CDSSLQGSGGYTF

D: -
J: TRBJ2-5
size: -
V: TRBV2
DNA: TGTGCCAGCAGGAGGGGGGGGGCCCGGCAAGAGACCCAGTACTTC
CDR3: CASRRGGARQETQYF